This TCR beta chain was documented in a study of T cell changes during pregnancy in multiple sclerosis. Profiling relied on immunoSEQ multiplex PCR, and the TCRdb table lists in-frame clones only, not all of them. The table has 60,000 to 95,000 clones, about 90% seen once. Germline V lookup: CDR1 SGDLS, CDR2 YYNGEE. The length of the CDR3 is 20 residues. V lost 0 bases to trimming and J lost 5 bases; unmatched junction nucleotides: 14. This receptor was taken from a female donor with multiple sclerosis, enrolled in a pregnancy study. The source material was CD4+ T cells from peripheral blood mononuclear cells, sampled before pregnancy. The chain is built from TRBV9 and TRBJ2-2; 12 bases fit TRBD2. CDR3 loop: CASSVGPSGRDLRLTGELFF. In nucleotides, the CDR3 is TGTGCCAGCAGCGTAGGTCCTAGCGGGAGGGATTTGAGGTTGACCGGGGAGCTGTTTTTT.